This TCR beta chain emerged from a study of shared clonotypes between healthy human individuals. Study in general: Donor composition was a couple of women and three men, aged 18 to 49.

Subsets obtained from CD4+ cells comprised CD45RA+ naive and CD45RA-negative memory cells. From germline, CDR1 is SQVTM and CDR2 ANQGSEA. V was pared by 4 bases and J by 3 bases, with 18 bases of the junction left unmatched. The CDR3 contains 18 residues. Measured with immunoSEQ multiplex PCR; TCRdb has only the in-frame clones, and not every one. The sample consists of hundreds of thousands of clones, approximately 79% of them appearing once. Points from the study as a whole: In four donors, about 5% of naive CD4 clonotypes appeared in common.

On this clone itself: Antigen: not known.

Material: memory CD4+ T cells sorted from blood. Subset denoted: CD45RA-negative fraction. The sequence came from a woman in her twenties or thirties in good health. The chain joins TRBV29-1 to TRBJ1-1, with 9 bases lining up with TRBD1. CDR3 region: CSVARTGVLSTLDTEAFF. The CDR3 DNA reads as TGCAGCGTTGCGAGGACAGGGGTTTTATCCACCCTGGACACTGAAGCTTTCTTT.